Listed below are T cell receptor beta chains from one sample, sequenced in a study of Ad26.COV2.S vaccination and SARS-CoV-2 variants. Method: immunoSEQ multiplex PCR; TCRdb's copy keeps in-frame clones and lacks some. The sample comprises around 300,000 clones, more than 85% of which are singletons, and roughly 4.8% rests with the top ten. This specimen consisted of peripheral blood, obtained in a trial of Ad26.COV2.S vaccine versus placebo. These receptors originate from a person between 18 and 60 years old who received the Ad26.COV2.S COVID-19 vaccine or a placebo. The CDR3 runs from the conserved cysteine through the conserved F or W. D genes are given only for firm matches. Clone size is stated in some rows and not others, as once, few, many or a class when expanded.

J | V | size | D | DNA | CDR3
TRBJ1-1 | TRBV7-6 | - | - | TGTGCCAGCAGCTTAGGCGTCAGAGACACTGAAGCTTTCTTT | CASSLGVRDTEAFF
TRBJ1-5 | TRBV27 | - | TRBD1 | TGTGCCAGCAGTTTCCGCGGACAGGGGACGGGTCAGCCCCAGCATTTT | CASSFRGQGTGQPQHF
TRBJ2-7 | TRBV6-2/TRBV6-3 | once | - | TGTGCCAGCAGTTACGCCGGATCATCCTACGAGCAGTACTTC | CASSYAGSSYEQYF
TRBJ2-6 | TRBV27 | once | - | TGTGCCAGCAGTTTAGGGGGGACAGCGTACTCTGGGGCCAACGTCCTGACTTTC | CASSLGGTAYSGANVLTF
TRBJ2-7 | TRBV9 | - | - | TGTGCCAGCAGCGTAGGCGGGGCTTTAGGGTACGAGCAGTACTTC | CASSVGGALGYEQYF
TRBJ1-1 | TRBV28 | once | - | TGTGCCAGCAGTCCGCCGGGGACGAACACTGAAGCTTTCTTT | CASSPPGTNTEAFF
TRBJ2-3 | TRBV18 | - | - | TGTGCCAGCTCACCGAACACAGATACGCAGTATTTT | CASSPNTDTQYF
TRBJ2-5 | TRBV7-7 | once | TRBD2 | TGTGCTAGCAGCTTAGGGCTAGCGGGGGGCCAAGAGACCCAGTACTTC | CASSLGLAGGQETQYF
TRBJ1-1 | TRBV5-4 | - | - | TGTGCCAGCAGCTTGGATGGGAAGGACACTGAAGCTTTCTTT | CASSLDGKDTEAFF
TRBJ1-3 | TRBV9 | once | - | TGTGCCAGCAGCGTAGATGCCGTAACGGGAAACACCATATATTTT | CASSVDAVTGNTIYF
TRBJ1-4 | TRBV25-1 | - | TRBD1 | TGTGCCAGCAGTGAATTCAGGGGGCGTGGGGAAAAACTGTTTTTT | CASSEFRGRGEKLFF
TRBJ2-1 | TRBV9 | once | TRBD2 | TGTGCCAGCAGCGAACTAGCGGGAGGGTACAATGAGCAGTTCTTC | CASSELAGGYNEQFF
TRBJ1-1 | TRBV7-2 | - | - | TGTGCCAGCAGGCCCAATCTCATGAACACTGAAGCTTTCTTT | CASRPNLMNTEAFF
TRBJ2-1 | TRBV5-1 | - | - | TGCGCCAGCAGCTTGGCTTCGACCAGGGGCTATGAGCAGTTCTTC | CASSLASTRGYEQFF
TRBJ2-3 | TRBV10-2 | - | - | TGCGCCAGCAGTCCCCAGGGGGATACGCAGTATTTT | CASSPQGDTQYF
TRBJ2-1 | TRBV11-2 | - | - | TGTGCCAGCAGCTTAGATCGACCGAATGAGCAGTTCTTC | CASSLDRPNEQFF
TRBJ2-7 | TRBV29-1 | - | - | TGCAGCGTTGTAGCCTCCAGGTACGAGCAGTACTTC | CSVVASRYEQYF
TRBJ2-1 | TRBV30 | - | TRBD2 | TGTGCCTGGAGTGTAGAGCGGGAGGGTGAGCAGTTCTTC | CAWSVEREGEQFF
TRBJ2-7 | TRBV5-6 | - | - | TGTGCCAGCAGCTCCGGGGGCTCCTACGAGCAGTACTTC | CASSSGGSYEQYF
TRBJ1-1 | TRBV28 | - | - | TGTGCCAGCAGTTTACAACAGACGAACACTGAAGCTTTCTTT | CASSLQQTNTEAFF
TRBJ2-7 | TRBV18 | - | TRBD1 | TGTGCCAGCTCACCACCGCCGGGACAGGGTAGGACCTACGAGCAGTACTTC | CASSPPPGQGRTYEQYF
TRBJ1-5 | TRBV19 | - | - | TGTGCCAGTAGTATAGGTGTCCAGGGCTCCTTTAGCAATCAGCCCCAGCATTTT | CASSIGVQGSFSNQPQHF
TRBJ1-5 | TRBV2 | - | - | TGTGCCAGCAGTTCCCGGGGGCAGGGGAATCAGCCCCAGCATTTT | CASSSRGQGNQPQHF
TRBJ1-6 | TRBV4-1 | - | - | TGCGCCAGCAGCCAATCGGGGAGAAGAGATAATTCACCCCTCCACTTT | CASSQSGRRDNSPLHF
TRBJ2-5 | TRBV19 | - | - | TGTGCCAGTAGTATACTTCGAAAGGGGCAAGAGACCCAGTACTTC | CASSILRKGQETQYF
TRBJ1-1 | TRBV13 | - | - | TGTGCCAGCAGCTTAAGGGCCATGGAAGCTTTCTTT | CASSLRAMEAFF
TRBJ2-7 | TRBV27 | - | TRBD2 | TGTGCCAGCAGTTCCCTAGCGGGGGCTGTGCAGTACTTC | CASSSLAGAVQYF
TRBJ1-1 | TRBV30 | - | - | TGTGCCTGGGGGGAGGCAGGGAGGACTGAAGCTTTCTTT | CAWGEAGRTEAFF
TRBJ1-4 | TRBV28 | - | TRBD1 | TGTGCCAGCAGTTACCGGGACAGGGGGATCGCAACTAATGAAAAACTGTTTTTT | CASSYRDRGIATNEKLFF
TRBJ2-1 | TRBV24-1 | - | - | TGTGCCACCAGTGATTTTGGGCACAGCTACAATGAGCAGTTCTTC | CATSDFGHSYNEQFF
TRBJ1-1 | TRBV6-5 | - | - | TGTGCCAGCAGTTATTCGTTGTGGCAGGGAAACACTGAAGCTTTCTTT | CASSYSLWQGNTEAFF
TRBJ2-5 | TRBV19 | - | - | TGTGCCAGTAGTACTCTCCAATCCAACATTTGGGTCCAAGAGACCCAGTACTTC | CASSTLQSNIWVQETQYF
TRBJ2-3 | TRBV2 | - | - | TGTGCCAGCCTCAGGGTTGGGGACACAGATACGCAGTATTTT | CASLRVGDTDTQYF
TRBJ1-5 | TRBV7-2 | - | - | TGTGCCAGCAGCCTTCAGGGGCAGGGGCAGCCCCAGCATTTT | CASSLQGQGQPQHF
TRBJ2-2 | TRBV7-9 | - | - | TGTGCCAGCAGCTTACAGGGCACACCCACCGGGGAGCTGTTTTTT | CASSLQGTPTGELFF
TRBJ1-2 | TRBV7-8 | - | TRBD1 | TGTGCCAGCAGCTTACAAGACAGGGCCTCTCTCACCTATGACTACACCTTC | CASSLQDRASLTYDYTF
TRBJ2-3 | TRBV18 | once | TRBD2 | TGTGCCAGCTCACCGGACGGGACTAGCGGGGGGGCACAGTATTTT | CASSPDGTSGGAQYF
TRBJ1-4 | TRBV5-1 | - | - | TGCGCCAGCAGCGTCGGACAGACAAATGAAAAACTGTTTTTT | CASSVGQTNEKLFF
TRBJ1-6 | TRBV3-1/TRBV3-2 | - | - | TGTGCCAGCAGCCAAGATCGCGGGGGGACACCCCTCCACTTT | CASSQDRGGTPLHF
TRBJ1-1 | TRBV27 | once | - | TGTGCCAGCAGTTTAGTACAGGGTTCGCACACTGAAGCTTTCTTT | CASSLVQGSHTEAFF
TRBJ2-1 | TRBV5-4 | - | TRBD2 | TGTGCCAGCAGCCTGGGGGGGTCCGATTCCAATGAGCAGTTCTTC | CASSLGGSDSNEQFF
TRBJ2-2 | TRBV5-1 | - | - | TGCGCCAGCAGCTTTGGAGCAAACACCGGGGAGCTGTTTTTT | CASSFGANTGELFF
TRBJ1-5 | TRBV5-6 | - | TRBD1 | TGTGCCAGCAGCCTACGGACAGGGTTTCAGCCCCAGCATTTT | CASSLRTGFQPQHF
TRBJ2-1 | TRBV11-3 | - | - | TGTGCCAGCAGCCCGAGGGGGTTGGGTGAGCAGTTCTTC | CASSPRGLGEQFF
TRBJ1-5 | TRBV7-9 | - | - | TGTGCCAGCAGCTTAGAATCGGGACCCCAGCATTTT | CASSLESGPQHF
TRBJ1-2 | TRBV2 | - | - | TGTGCCAGCAGTGAATACGCCGCTTTCTATGGCTACACCTTC | CASSEYAAFYGYTF
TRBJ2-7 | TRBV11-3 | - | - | TGTGCCAGCAGCCGGACCGCTTCTCACGAGCAGTACTTC | CASSRTASHEQYF
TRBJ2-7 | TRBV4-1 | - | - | TGCGCCAGCAGCCAAGTTTTCGATGGAACCTACGAGCAGTACTTC | CASSQVFDGTYEQYF
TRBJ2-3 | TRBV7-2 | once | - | TGTGCCAGCAGCAGGAATACAGCTAGCACAGATACGCAGTATTTT | CASSRNTASTDTQYF
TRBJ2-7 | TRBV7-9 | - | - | TGTGCCAGCAGCTTAGATCTGGGTATTCCGGGCGAGCAGTACTTC | CASSLDLGIPGEQYF
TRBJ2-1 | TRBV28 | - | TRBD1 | TGTGTCACGGGACAGCTTTACAATGAGCAGTTCTTC | CVTGQLYNEQFF
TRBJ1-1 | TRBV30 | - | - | TGTGCCTGCGGGGGGGCAATTAACACTGAAGCTTTCTTT | CACGGAINTEAFF
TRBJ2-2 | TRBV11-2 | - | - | TGTGCCAGCAGCTTAGCGGGGGAGCTGAACACCGGGGAGCTGTTTTTT | CASSLAGELNTGELFF
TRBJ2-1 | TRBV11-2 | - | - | TGTGCCAGCAGCTTAGATCATGAGCAGTTCTTC | CASSLDHEQFF
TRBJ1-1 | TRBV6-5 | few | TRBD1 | TGTGCCAGCAGTACGGGACAGGGGGCCTTAACGGCTTTCTTT | CASSTGQGALTAFF